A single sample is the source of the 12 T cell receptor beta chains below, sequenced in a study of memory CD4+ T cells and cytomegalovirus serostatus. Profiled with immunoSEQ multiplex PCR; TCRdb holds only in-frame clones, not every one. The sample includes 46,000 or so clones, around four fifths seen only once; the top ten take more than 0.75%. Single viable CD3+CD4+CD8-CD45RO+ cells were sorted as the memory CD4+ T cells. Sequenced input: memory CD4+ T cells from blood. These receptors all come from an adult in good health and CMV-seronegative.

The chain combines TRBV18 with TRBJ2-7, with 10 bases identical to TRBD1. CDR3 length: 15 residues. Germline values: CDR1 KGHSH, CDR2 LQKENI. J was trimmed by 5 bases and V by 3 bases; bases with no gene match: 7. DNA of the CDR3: TGTGCCAGCTCACCGGGACAGGGGTTTGGGAACGAGCAGTACTTC. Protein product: CASSPGQGFGNEQYF.

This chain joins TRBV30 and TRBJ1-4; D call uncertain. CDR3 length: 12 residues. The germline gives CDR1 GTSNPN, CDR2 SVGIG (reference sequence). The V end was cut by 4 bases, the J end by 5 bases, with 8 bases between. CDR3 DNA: TGTGCCTGGACAGGTCTAAATGAAAAACTGTTTTTT. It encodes CAWTGLNEKLFF.

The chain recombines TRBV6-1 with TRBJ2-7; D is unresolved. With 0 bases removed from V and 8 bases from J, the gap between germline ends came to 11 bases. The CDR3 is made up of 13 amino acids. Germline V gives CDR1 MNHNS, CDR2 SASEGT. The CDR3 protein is CASSEARASQQYF. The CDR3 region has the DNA TGTGCCAGCAGTGAAGCGCGCGCATCTCAGCAGTACTTC.

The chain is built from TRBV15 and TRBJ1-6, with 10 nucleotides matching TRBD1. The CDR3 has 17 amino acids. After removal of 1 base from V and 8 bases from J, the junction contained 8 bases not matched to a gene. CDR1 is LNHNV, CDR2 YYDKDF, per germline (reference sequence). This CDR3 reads CATSRVLSGTGDSPLHF. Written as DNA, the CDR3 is TGTGCCACCAGCAGAGTTCTCTCCGGGACAGGGGATTCACCCCTCCACTTT.

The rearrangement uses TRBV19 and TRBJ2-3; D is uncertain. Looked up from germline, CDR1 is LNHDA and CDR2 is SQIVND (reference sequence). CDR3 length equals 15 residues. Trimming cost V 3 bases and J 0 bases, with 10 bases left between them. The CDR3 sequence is CASSIRLGSTDTQYF. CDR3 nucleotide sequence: TGTGCCAGTAGTATCCGGCTAGGAAGCACAGATACGCAGTATTTT.

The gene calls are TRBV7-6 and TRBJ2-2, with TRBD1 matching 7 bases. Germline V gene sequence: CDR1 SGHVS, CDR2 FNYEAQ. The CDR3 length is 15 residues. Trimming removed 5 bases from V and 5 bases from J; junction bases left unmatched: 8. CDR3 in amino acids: CASSPRQGRTGELFF. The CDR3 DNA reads TGTGCCAGCAGCCCGCGACAGGGTCGGACCGGGGAGCTGTTTTTT.

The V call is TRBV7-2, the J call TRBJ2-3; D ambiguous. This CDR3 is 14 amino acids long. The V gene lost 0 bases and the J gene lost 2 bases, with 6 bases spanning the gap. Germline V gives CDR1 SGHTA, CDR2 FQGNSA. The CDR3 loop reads CASSLASATDTQYF. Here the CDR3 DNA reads TGTGCCAGCAGCTTAGCGTCGGCCACAGATACGCAGTATTTT.

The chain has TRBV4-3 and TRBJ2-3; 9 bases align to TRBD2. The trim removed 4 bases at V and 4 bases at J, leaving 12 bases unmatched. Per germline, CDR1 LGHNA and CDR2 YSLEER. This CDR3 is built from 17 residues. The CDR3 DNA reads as TGCGCCAGCAGCCCCACAAAAGGGACTAGCAACGCAGATACGCAGTATTTT. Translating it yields CASSPTKGTSNADTQYF.

The DNA of the CDR3 is TGTGCCTGGGCACAGGGGAGGACTGGGGCCAACGTCCTGACTTTC. Amino acid sequence: CAWAQGRTGANVLTF. This chain joins TRBV30 and TRBJ2-6, with D maybe TRBD1 (7 bases). Germline V gives CDR1 GTSNPN, CDR2 SVGIG (reference sequence). This CDR3 contains 15 residues. V was trimmed by 5 bases and J by 2 bases, leaving 13 bases between them.

The CDR3 sequence: CASSRDRTDTQYF. In DNA form, the CDR3 reads TGTGCCAGCAGCCGGGACCGCACAGATACGCAGTATTTT. The chain employs TRBV6-1 and TRBJ2-3; D is perhaps TRBD1 or TRBD2 (5 bases each). Germline V gene sequence: CDR1 MNHNS, CDR2 SASEGT. The CDR3 is 13 amino acids. V was clipped by 6 bases and J by 1 base, with 8 bases between them.

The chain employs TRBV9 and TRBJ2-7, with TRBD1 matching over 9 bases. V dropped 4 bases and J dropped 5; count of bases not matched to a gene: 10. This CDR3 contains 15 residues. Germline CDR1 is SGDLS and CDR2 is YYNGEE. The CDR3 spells CASSPLSGTGNEQYF. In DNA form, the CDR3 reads TGTGCCAGCAGCCCACTGTCCGGGACAGGGAACGAGCAGTACTTC.

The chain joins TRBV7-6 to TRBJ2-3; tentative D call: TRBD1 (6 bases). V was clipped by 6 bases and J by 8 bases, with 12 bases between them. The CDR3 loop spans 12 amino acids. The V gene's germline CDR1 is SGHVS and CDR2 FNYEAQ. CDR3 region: CASSSTGSTQYF. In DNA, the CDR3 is TGTGCCAGCAGTTCTACAGGGTCTACGCAGTATTTT.